This T cell receptor (beta chain) appears in the sequencing data of a study of blood T cells in healthy people across ages. Study in general: Researchers report that template switching captured about one barcoded beta molecule per two T cells.

Extraction of total RNA produced a minimum of 6 micrograms from each sample. This clonotype showed up just a few times. Antigen unknown. A second PCR, run for roughly 7 to 12 cycles, used a sample-barcoded 5' primer plus a J-beta primer mix. Each cDNA molecule received a tag from a template-switch adaptor that had 12 random nucleotides. TCRdb processed the 5' RACE reads anew with MiXCR; each CDR3 protein has one entry. The table includes over 1,200,000 distinct CDR3 sequences, approximately 59% detected once. J was trimmed by 2 bases and V by 0 bases; bases with no gene match: 6. There are 16 residues in the CDR3. Germline assignment: CDR1 SGHRS and CDR2 YFSETQ. Study-wide points: Long-lived donors exceeded aged donors in naive CD4+ cells and diversity.

This sequence joins TRBV5-1 and TRBJ2-7; TRBD2 matches 9 bases. Sequencing used blood. This TCR came from a man younger than 35 in good health. The DNA of the CDR3 is TGCGCCAGCAGCTTGGACCCTAGCGGGACCACCTACGAGCAGTACTTC. This gives the protein CASSLDPSGTTYEQYF.